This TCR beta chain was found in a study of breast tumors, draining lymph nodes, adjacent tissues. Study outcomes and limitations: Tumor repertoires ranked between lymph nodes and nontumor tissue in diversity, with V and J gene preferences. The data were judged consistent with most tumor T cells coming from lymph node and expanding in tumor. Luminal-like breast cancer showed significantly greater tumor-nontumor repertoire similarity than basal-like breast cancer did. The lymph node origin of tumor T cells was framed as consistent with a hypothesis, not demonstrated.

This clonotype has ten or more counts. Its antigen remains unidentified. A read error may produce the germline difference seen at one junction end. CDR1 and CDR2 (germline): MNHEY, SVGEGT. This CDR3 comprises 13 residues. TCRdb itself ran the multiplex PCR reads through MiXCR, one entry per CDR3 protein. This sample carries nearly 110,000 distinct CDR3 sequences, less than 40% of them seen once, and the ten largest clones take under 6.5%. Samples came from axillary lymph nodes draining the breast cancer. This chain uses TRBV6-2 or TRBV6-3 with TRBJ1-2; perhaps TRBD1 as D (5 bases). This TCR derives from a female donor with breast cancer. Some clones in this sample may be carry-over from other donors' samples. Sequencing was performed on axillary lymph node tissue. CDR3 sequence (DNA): TGTGCCAGCAGTCACTCGGGGGACTATGGCTACACCTTC. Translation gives CASSHSGDYGYTF.